This T cell receptor beta chain was obtained from a study of vaccination effects on CD4 cells after COVID-19. Study-wide context: Samples gathered post-vaccine arrived a median of 72 days past the second dose.

Pools of viral peptides were used by the ViraFEST assay to expand antigen-specific CD4+ T cells ahead of sequencing. With about 9 days of culture completed, CD4+ T cells were isolated. Two-dose vaccination with either BNT162b2 or mRNA-1273 was given to the participants. Points on this clone: Its antigen is unknown.

The CDR3 is made up of 14 amino acids. V was pared by 4 bases and J by 4 bases, with 10 bases between. The germline V gene has CDR1 SGHTA and CDR2 FQGTGA. Clones were read by immunoSEQ multiplex PCR, and TCRdb kept only the in-frame ones, dropping some. The data hold over 80,000 clones, with 77% observed a single time. The source was CD4+ T cells from PBMCs cultured with HCoV-OC43 spike peptides, collected after COVID-19 vaccination. Stated subset: HCoV-OC43 spike overlapping peptide pool stimulation. The rearrangement links TRBV7-3 to TRBJ2-2, with D maybe TRBD1 (6 bases). This receptor was identified in a human donor who received a COVID-19 vaccine. The CDR3 DNA reads as TGTGCCAGCAGCTACAGGGTGGGCACCGGGGAGCTGTTTTTT. It specifies CASSYRVGTGELFF. Full variable domain (outside the CDR3, taken from reference TRBV7-3 and TRBJ2-2): GAGVSQTPSNKVTEKGKYVELRCDPISGHTALYWYRQSLGQGPEFLIYFQGTGAADDSGLPNDRFFAVRPEGSVSTLKIQRTERGDSAVYLCASSYRVGTGELFFGEGSRLTVL.